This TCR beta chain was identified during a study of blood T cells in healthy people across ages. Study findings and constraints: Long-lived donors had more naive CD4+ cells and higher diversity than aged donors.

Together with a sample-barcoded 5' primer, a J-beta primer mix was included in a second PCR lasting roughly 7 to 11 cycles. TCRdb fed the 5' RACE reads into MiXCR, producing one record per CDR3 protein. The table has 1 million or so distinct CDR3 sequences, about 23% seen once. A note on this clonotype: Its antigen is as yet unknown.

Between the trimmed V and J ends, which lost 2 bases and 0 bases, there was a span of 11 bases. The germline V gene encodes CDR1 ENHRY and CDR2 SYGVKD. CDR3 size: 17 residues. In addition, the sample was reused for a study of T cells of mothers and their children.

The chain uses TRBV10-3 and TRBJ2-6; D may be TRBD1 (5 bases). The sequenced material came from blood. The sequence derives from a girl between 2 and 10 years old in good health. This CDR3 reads CAISEDSWDSGANVLTF. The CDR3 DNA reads TGTGCCATCAGTGAGGACAGTTGGGACTCTGGGGCCAACGTCCTGACTTTC.